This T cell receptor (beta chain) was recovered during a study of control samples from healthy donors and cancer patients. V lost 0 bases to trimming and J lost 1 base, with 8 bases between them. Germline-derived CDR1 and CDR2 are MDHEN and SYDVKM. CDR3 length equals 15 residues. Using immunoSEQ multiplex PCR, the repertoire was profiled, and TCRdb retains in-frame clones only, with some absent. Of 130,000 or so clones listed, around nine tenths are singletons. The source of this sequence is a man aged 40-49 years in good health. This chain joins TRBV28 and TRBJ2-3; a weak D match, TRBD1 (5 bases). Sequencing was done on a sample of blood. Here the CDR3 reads CASSLWTEGTDTQYF. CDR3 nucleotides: TGTGCCAGCAGTTTATGGACAGAAGGCACAGATACGCAGTATTTT.